This T cell receptor beta chain was found in a study of blood T cell repertoires in COVID-19. Germline assignment: CDR1 SNHLY and CDR2 FYNNEI. V shed 8 bases and J shed 6 bases, with 13 bases lying between them. The CDR3 covers 12 residues. This table comes from immunoSEQ multiplex PCR, and its TCRdb copy is limited to in-frame clones, with some not included. The sample yields under 350,000 clones, 86% seen once. The sequencing input was peripheral blood. The TCR originated in a man aged 18 to 35 with active or convalescent COVID-19. V is TRBV2 and J is TRBJ2-5; the D is unclear. CDR3 loop: CASLARLKTQYF. CDR3 nucleotide sequence: TGTGCCAGCCTCGCCAGGTTGAAGACCCAGTACTTC. The variable domain in full, completed from reference TRBV2 and TRBJ2-5, reads EPEVTQTPSHQVTQMGQEVILRCVPISNHLYFYWYRQILGQKVEFLVSFYNNEISEKSEIFDDQFSVERPDGSNFTLKIRSTKLEDSAMYFCASLARLKTQYFGPGTRLLVL.